These T cell receptor beta chains were read from a single sample in a study of post-analysis software for immune sequencing data. TCRdb redid the calling of the PCR reads with MiXCR, one entry per CDR3 protein. The sample carries about 540,000 distinct CDR3 sequences, under 40% recorded once. The sample was blood. The receptors come from a girl under 18 with multiple sclerosis. Each CDR3 is given with its conserved first and last residue. Each record gives: D gene, J gene, clone size, V gene, CDR3 protein, CDR3 DNA. The D gene is left open where the match is weak. Clone size is stated in some rows and not others, as once, few, many or a class when expanded.

d_call: .
j_call: TRBJ2-6
clone_size: once
v_call: TRBV5-6
cdr3_aa: CASSPVSSGANVRTF
cdr3_nt: TGTGCCAGCAGCCCCGTTAGCTCTGGGGCCAACGTCCGGACTTTC

d_call: .
j_call: TRBJ2-3
clone_size: .
v_call: TRBV18
cdr3_aa: CASSPNRVDTQYF
cdr3_nt: TGTGCCAGCTCACCGAACAGGGTTGATACGCAGTATTTT

d_call: .
j_call: TRBJ2-2
clone_size: .
v_call: TRBV5-1
cdr3_aa: CASSPQATGELFF
cdr3_nt: TGCGCCAGCAGCCCCCAAGCGACCGGGGAGCTGTTTTTT

d_call: .
j_call: TRBJ1-1
clone_size: few
v_call: TRBV7-3
cdr3_aa: CASSTQGGNTEAFF
cdr3_nt: TGTGCCAGCAGCACCCAGGGAGGCAACACTGAAGCTTTCTTT

d_call: TRBD2
j_call: TRBJ2-7
clone_size: .
v_call: TRBV10-3
cdr3_aa: CAIGMGGTYEQYF
cdr3_nt: TGTGCCATCGGGATGGGGGGGACCTACGAGCAGTACTTC

d_call: TRBD1
j_call: TRBJ2-4
clone_size: few
v_call: TRBV6-6
cdr3_aa: CASSAGTGSKNIQYF
cdr3_nt: TGTGCCAGCAGTGCCGGGACAGGTTCCAAAAACATTCAGTACTTC

d_call: .
j_call: TRBJ2-4
clone_size: .
v_call: TRBV5-6
cdr3_aa: CASSLPGNIQYF
cdr3_nt: TGTGCCAGCAGTTTGCCGGGAAACATTCAGTACTTC

d_call: TRBD1
j_call: TRBJ1-2
clone_size: few
v_call: TRBV28
cdr3_aa: CASSPLGQGVNYGYTF
cdr3_nt: TGTGCCAGCAGTCCTCTCGGACAGGGAGTTAACTATGGCTACACCTTC

d_call: .
j_call: TRBJ2-3
clone_size: .
v_call: TRBV28
cdr3_aa: CASHSYSTDTQYF
cdr3_nt: TGTGCCAGCCACTCTTATAGCACAGATACGCAGTATTTT

d_call: .
j_call: TRBJ2-1
clone_size: .
v_call: TRBV20-1
cdr3_aa: CSVEVLDEQFF
cdr3_nt: TGCAGTGTTGAGGTTCTGGATGAGCAGTTCTTC

d_call: TRBD1
j_call: TRBJ2-7
clone_size: .
v_call: TRBV18
cdr3_aa: CASSPTAGGMVEQYF
cdr3_nt: TGTGCCAGCTCACCAACGGCAGGGGGAATGGTCGAGCAGTACTTC

d_call: .
j_call: TRBJ2-5
clone_size: .
v_call: TRBV7-2
cdr3_aa: CASSRGGVETQYF
cdr3_nt: TGTGCCAGCAGCAGGGGGGGGGTGGAGACCCAGTACTTC

d_call: TRBD1
j_call: TRBJ1-1
clone_size: few
v_call: TRBV11-2
cdr3_aa: CASSSGQGLNTEAFF
cdr3_nt: TGTGCCAGCAGCTCAGGACAGGGGTTGAACACTGAAGCTTTCTTT

d_call: TRBD2
j_call: TRBJ2-1
clone_size: .
v_call: TRBV11-2
cdr3_aa: CASSYIAGGPYNEQFF
cdr3_nt: TGTGCCAGCAGCTACATAGCGGGGGGGCCCTACAATGAGCAGTTCTTC

d_call: .
j_call: TRBJ2-6
clone_size: few
v_call: TRBV3-1
cdr3_aa: CASSHKIWDPTSGANVLTF
cdr3_nt: TGTGCCAGCAGCCATAAGATATGGGATCCTACCTCTGGGGCCAACGTCCTGACTTTC

d_call: .
j_call: TRBJ2-3
clone_size: few
v_call: TRBV7-9
cdr3_aa: CASSLGLEDTQYF
cdr3_nt: TGTGCCAGCAGCTTAGGGCTAGAGGATACGCAGTATTTT

d_call: .
j_call: TRBJ1-1
clone_size: .
v_call: TRBV7-3
cdr3_aa: CASSFDGDTEAFF
cdr3_nt: TGTGCCAGCAGCTTCGACGGGGACACTGAAGCTTTCTTT

d_call: TRBD1
j_call: TRBJ1-1
clone_size: .
v_call: TRBV6-5
cdr3_aa: CASSTGQGSTEAFF
cdr3_nt: TGTGCCAGCAGTACCGGACAGGGGAGCACTGAAGCTTTCTTT

d_call: .
j_call: TRBJ2-2
clone_size: .
v_call: TRBV4-1
cdr3_aa: CASSQPLLGDTGELFF
cdr3_nt: TGCGCCAGCAGCCAGCCGCTGCTGGGGGACACCGGGGAGCTGTTTTTT

d_call: TRBD1
j_call: TRBJ2-3
clone_size: many
v_call: TRBV29-1
cdr3_aa: CSVEGGVGTGVPDTQYF
cdr3_nt: TGCAGCGTTGAAGGGGGCGTAGGGACAGGGGTCCCAGATACGCAGTATTTT

d_call: .
j_call: TRBJ2-1
clone_size: .
v_call: TRBV18
cdr3_aa: CASSPARGNEQFF
cdr3_nt: TGTGCCAGCTCACCAGCCAGAGGCAATGAGCAGTTCTTC

d_call: .
j_call: TRBJ1-2
clone_size: .
v_call: TRBV3-1
cdr3_aa: CASSPRDLDYGYTF
cdr3_nt: TGTGCCAGCAGCCCCCGGGACTTGGACTATGGCTACACCTTC

d_call: TRBD2
j_call: TRBJ2-3
clone_size: .
v_call: TRBV12-3/TRBV12-4
cdr3_aa: CASSKMAGGSTDTQYF
cdr3_nt: TGTGCCAGCAGTAAGATGGCGGGGGGATCCACAGATACGCAGTATTTT

d_call: .
j_call: TRBJ1-1
clone_size: .
v_call: TRBV5-1
cdr3_aa: CASIGTGMNTEAFF
cdr3_nt: TGCGCCAGCATCGGGACGGGGATGAACACTGAAGCTTTCTTT

d_call: TRBD1
j_call: TRBJ2-1
clone_size: .
v_call: TRBV20-1
cdr3_aa: CSADFGTEILEQFF
cdr3_nt: TGCAGTGCCGACTTTGGGACAGAAATTTTAGAGCAGTTCTTC

d_call: TRBD1
j_call: TRBJ2-7
clone_size: .
v_call: TRBV2
cdr3_aa: CASTYRGRGIYEQYF
cdr3_nt: TGTGCCAGCACCTACAGGGGGCGAGGGATCTACGAGCAGTACTTC

d_call: .
j_call: TRBJ2-1
clone_size: few
v_call: TRBV5-1
cdr3_aa: CASSTDSDGLYNEQFF
cdr3_nt: TGCGCCAGCAGCACGGATAGCGACGGGCTATACAATGAGCAGTTCTTC

d_call: .
j_call: TRBJ2-3
clone_size: few
v_call: TRBV20-1
cdr3_aa: CSAPNRRASDTQYF
cdr3_nt: TGCAGTGCCCCGAACCGCCGGGCCTCGGATACGCAGTATTTT

d_call: .
j_call: TRBJ1-1
clone_size: few
v_call: TRBV6-5
cdr3_aa: CASSYIRSGSTEAFF
cdr3_nt: TGTGCCAGCAGTTACATTCGGAGCGGGAGCACTGAAGCTTTCTTT

d_call: .
j_call: TRBJ2-7
clone_size: many
v_call: TRBV29-1
cdr3_aa: CSVEVEASSYEQYF
cdr3_nt: TGCAGCGTTGAAGTCGAGGCATCCTCCTACGAGCAGTACTTC

d_call: .
j_call: TRBJ1-2
clone_size: few
v_call: TRBV20-1
cdr3_aa: CSAAQGPANYGYTF
cdr3_nt: TGCAGTGCCGCCCAGGGGCCGGCTAACTATGGCTACACCTTC

d_call: TRBD1
j_call: TRBJ2-1
clone_size: few
v_call: TRBV29-1
cdr3_aa: CSVPNRGYYNEQFF
cdr3_nt: TGCAGCGTTCCAAACAGGGGATACTACAATGAGCAGTTCTTC

d_call: .
j_call: TRBJ2-3
clone_size: .
v_call: TRBV2
cdr3_aa: CASSDRPSTDTQYF
cdr3_nt: TGTGCCAGCAGTGATAGGCCTAGCACAGATACGCAGTATTTT

d_call: TRBD1
j_call: TRBJ1-2
clone_size: few
v_call: TRBV29-1
cdr3_aa: CSVDGTGGGYTF
cdr3_nt: TGCAGCGTTGATGGGACAGGGGGCGGCTACACCTTC

d_call: .
j_call: TRBJ2-2
clone_size: once
v_call: TRBV7-2
cdr3_aa: CASSLARQVFGELFF
cdr3_nt: TGTGCCAGCAGCTTGGCCCGACAGGTCTTCGGGGAGCTGTTTTTT

d_call: TRBD1
j_call: TRBJ2-5
clone_size: .
v_call: TRBV20-1
cdr3_aa: CSGRQGVVETQYF
cdr3_nt: TGCAGTGGAAGACAGGGGGTCGTAGAGACCCAGTACTTC

d_call: .
j_call: TRBJ2-7
clone_size: .
v_call: TRBV5-5
cdr3_aa: CASRHSYEQYF
cdr3_nt: TGTGCCAGCAGGCACTCCTACGAGCAGTACTTC

d_call: TRBD1
j_call: TRBJ2-3
clone_size: .
v_call: TRBV29-1
cdr3_aa: CSVGTGEADMQYF
cdr3_nt: TGCAGCGTCGGGACAGGGGAGGCAGATATGCAGTATTTT

d_call: .
j_call: TRBJ2-1
clone_size: few
v_call: TRBV11-2
cdr3_aa: CASSPPVFNEQFF
cdr3_nt: TGTGCCAGCAGCCCGCCCGTATTTAATGAGCAGTTCTTC

d_call: .
j_call: TRBJ1-4
clone_size: few
v_call: TRBV6-6
cdr3_aa: CASSPLDGLSNEKLFF
cdr3_nt: TGTGCCAGCAGTCCCCTAGATGGACTTTCTAATGAAAAACTGTTTTTT

d_call: .
j_call: TRBJ2-3
clone_size: .
v_call: TRBV11-2
cdr3_aa: CASSARGASDTQYF
cdr3_nt: TGTGCCAGCAGCGCACGGGGGGCCTCAGATACGCAGTATTTT

d_call: .
j_call: TRBJ1-2
clone_size: .
v_call: TRBV20-1
cdr3_aa: CSVRTARQYGYTF
cdr3_nt: TGCAGTGTCCGTACCGCGAGACAGTATGGCTACACCTTC

d_call: TRBD1
j_call: TRBJ2-3
clone_size: few
v_call: TRBV28
cdr3_aa: CAIGGQGVTDTQYF
cdr3_nt: TGTGCCATCGGCGGACAGGGAGTTACAGATACGCAGTATTTT

d_call: .
j_call: TRBJ1-1
clone_size: few
v_call: TRBV7-9
cdr3_aa: CASSLGPPHTEAFF
cdr3_nt: TGTGCCAGCAGCCTCGGACCGCCCCACACTGAAGCTTTCTTT

d_call: TRBD1
j_call: TRBJ1-2
clone_size: .
v_call: TRBV19
cdr3_aa: CASKTGTGIGGYTF
cdr3_nt: TGTGCCAGTAAAACCGGGACAGGGATTGGTGGCTACACCTTC